These T cell receptor beta chains were read from a single sample in a study of PD-1 blockade in classical Hodgkin lymphoma. Method: immunoSEQ multiplex PCR; TCRdb's copy keeps in-frame clones and lacks some. The sample records 41,000 or so clones, approximately 67% being singletons. The sample in question was peripheral blood mononuclear cells (PBMCs), obtained before the fourth cycle of nivolumab. Every receptor here comes from a human donor with classical Hodgkin lymphoma. Each CDR3 is given with its conserved first and last residue. A D gene is named only where the DNA matches it firmly. Size tells how often a clone was seen (once, few, many) or the class of an expanded clone, and some rows leave it out.

d_call j_call clone_size v_call cdr3_aa cdr3_nt
TRBD2 TRBJ2-7 few TRBV27 CASSPRLAGGEQYF TGTGCCAGCAGTCCCCGACTAGCGGGGGGTGAGCAGTACTTC
- TRBJ1-3 - TRBV28 CASSVTGVSGNTIYF TGTGCCAGCAGTGTAACCGGGGTCTCTGGAAACACCATATATTTT
- TRBJ2-1 - TRBV5-1 CASSLGSRRDEQFF TGCGCCAGCAGCTTGGGGTCTCGGCGTGATGAGCAGTTCTTC
- TRBJ2-2 few TRBV2 CASGELSNTGELFF TGTGCCAGTGGAGAGCTATCGAACACCGGGGAGCTGTTTTTT
TRBD1 TRBJ1-2 - TRBV9 CASSVGDRGNYGYTF TGTGCCAGCAGCGTAGGGGACAGGGGGAACTATGGCTACACCTTC
- TRBJ2-5 - TRBV27 CASSWGQGKETQYF TGTGCCAGCAGTTGGGGGCAGGGGAAAGAGACCCAGTACTTC
TRBD1 TRBJ1-4 - TRBV4-1 CASSQGRTGKREKLFF TGCGCCAGCAGCCAAGGGCGGACAGGAAAACGAGAAAAACTGTTTTTT
- TRBJ1-2 - TRBV16 CASSQLRDTLSHF TGTGCCAGCAGCCAATTGCGTGACACCCTCTCCCACTTC
- TRBJ1-1 - TRBV9 CASSVFVQGAEAFF TGTGCCAGCAGCGTATTTGTACAGGGTGCAGAAGCTTTCTTT
TRBD1 TRBJ2-1 - TRBV19 CASSRQGAINEQFF TGTGCCAGTAGTAGACAGGGGGCCATCAATGAGCAGTTCTTC
- TRBJ1-1 - TRBV11-2 CASSPPGGTEAFF TGTGCCAGCAGCCCGCCCGGGGGCACTGAAGCTTTCTTT
- TRBJ2-7 - TRBV4-1 CASSQGEYGDYEQYF TGCGCCAGCAGCCAAGGTGAATATGGGGACTACGAGCAGTACTTC
- TRBJ2-3 - TRBV19 CASRPDTDTQYF TGTGCCAGTAGACCTGACACAGATACGCAGTATTTT
- TRBJ1-2 - TRBV19 CACGQWDGYTF TGCGCCTGCGGACAGTGGGATGGCTACACCTTC
- TRBJ2-5 few TRBV9 CASSPPSETQYF TGTGCCAGCAGCCCCCCTTCGGAGACCCAGTACTTC
- TRBJ1-3 - TRBV11-2 CASSLGTIGDTIYF TGTGCCAGCAGCTTGGGGACAATTGGAGACACCATATATTTT
- TRBJ2-1 once TRBV4-2 CASSQPVGGLMSDEQFF TGTGCCAGCAGCCAACCAGTAGGGGGGTTGATGTCTGATGAGCAGTTCTTC
TRBD1 TRBJ1-1 few TRBV4-1 CASSQVDGGAQGGVNTEAFF TGCGCCAGCAGCCAAGTAGACGGGGGAGCACAGGGGGGCGTGAACACTGAAGCTTTCTTT
TRBD2 TRBJ2-3 - TRBV5-4 CASSPGLAGGVDTQYF TGTGCCAGCAGCCCGGGACTAGCGGGGGGTGTAGATACGCAGTATTTT
TRBD1 TRBJ2-5 - TRBV6-5 CASSYSRDTGEETQYF TGTGCCAGCAGTTACTCGAGGGACACAGGGGAAGAGACCCAGTACTTC
- TRBJ1-4 - TRBV7-9 CASSFTGLNEKLFF TGTGCCAGCAGCTTTACAGGGTTGAATGAAAAACTGTTTTTT
TRBD2 TRBJ2-5 - TRBV27 CASSPRRASGGAGETQYF TGTGCCAGCAGTCCGCGGAGGGCTAGCGGGGGGGCCGGGGAGACCCAGTACTTC
- TRBJ2-3 - TRBV7-6 CASSLAPQGGYTDTQYF TGTGCCAGCAGCTTAGCGCCACAGGGAGGTTACACAGATACGCAGTATTTT
- TRBJ2-7 - TRBV21-1 CASSTGTALSYEQYF TGTGCCAGCAGCACTGGGACAGCCCTATCCTACGAGCAGTACTTC
- TRBJ1-1 once TRBV10-3 CAISDLGRGLEAFF TGTGCCATCAGTGATTTGGGCAGGGGTTTGGAAGCTTTCTTT
- TRBJ2-2 many TRBV7-6 CASSHLDREDTGELFF TGTGCCAGCAGCCACCTAGACAGGGAGGACACCGGGGAGCTGTTTTTT
- TRBJ1-4 - TRBV7-9 CASSLAGRQEVATNEKLFF TGTGCCAGCAGCTTAGCAGGGAGACAGGAGGTCGCGACTAATGAAAAACTGTTTTTT
- TRBJ1-4 - TRBV23-1 CASSQSVIATNEKLFF TGCGCCAGCAGTCAATCCGTGATAGCGACGAATGAAAAACTGTTTTTT
- TRBJ2-7 - TRBV28 CASSRRVTGEQYF TGTGCCAGCAGCCGAAGGGTCACGGGGGAGCAGTACTTC
TRBD1 TRBJ1-5 - TRBV7-6 CASSLGTGLIVDQPQHF TGTGCCAGCAGCCTTGGGACAGGGTTGATCGTAGATCAGCCCCAGCATTTT
- TRBJ1-1 - TRBV5-6 CASSLAGSLDTEAFF TGTGCCAGCAGCTTGGCGGGCAGCTTGGACACTGAAGCTTTCTTT
TRBD2 TRBJ2-2 - TRBV5-5 CASSWSGGRTGELFF TGTGCCAGCAGTTGGAGCGGGGGAAGAACCGGGGAGCTGTTTTTT
- TRBJ2-1 few TRBV11-2 CASSLDQGNTDEQFF TGTGCCAGCAGCTTAGATCAGGGAAATACAGATGAGCAGTTCTTC
- TRBJ1-1 - TRBV5-1 CASSAYRDGTEAFF TGCGCCAGCAGCGCATACAGGGATGGTACTGAAGCTTTCTTT
TRBD1 TRBJ1-6 - TRBV19 CASGQGVYNSPLHF TGTGCCAGTGGACAGGGGGTCTATAATTCACCCCTCCACTTT
- TRBJ1-2 - TRBV25-1 CASSETDTRHGYTF TGTGCCAGCAGTGAGACAGACACAAGACATGGCTACACCTTC
- TRBJ2-2 few TRBV6-5 CASSPRQFNTGELFF TGTGCCAGCAGCCCTAGACAGTTTAACACCGGGGAGCTGTTTTTT
- TRBJ1-1 - TRBV25-1 CASSESWSRENTEAFF TGTGCCAGCAGTGAATCTTGGAGCAGGGAGAACACTGAAGCTTTCTTT
- TRBJ1-4 - TRBV5-1 CASSPDYRDEKLFF TGCGCCAGCAGCCCAGATTACCGGGACGAAAAACTGTTTTTT
TRBD1 TRBJ1-3 - TRBV6-1 CASSALRTGLGGSGNTIYF TGTGCCAGCAGTGCGCTCCGGACAGGGTTGGGGGGATCTGGAAACACCATATATTTT
- TRBJ2-7 - TRBV2 CVSSEFRQTYEQYF TGTGTCAGCAGTGAATTTCGACAAACCTACGAGCAGTACTTC
- TRBJ1-2 - TRBV28 CASKDLTYYGYTF TGTGCCAGCAAAGACCTCACCTACTATGGCTACACCTTC
TRBD2 TRBJ2-3 - TRBV7-8 CASCIGGTDTQYF TGTGCCAGCTGTATCGGGGGGACAGATACGCAGTATTTT